This is a list of T cell receptor beta chains from one sample in a study of T cell responses to AZD1222 COVID-19 vaccine. Generated by immunoSEQ multiplex PCR, the TCRdb table keeps only in-frame clones and is missing some. This repertoire shows about 69,000 clones, 75% to 85% found once; its top ten account for about an eighth. Material: peripheral blood, obtained 28 days after the second AZD1222 dose. These receptor sequences come from an adult who received the AZD1222 COVID-19 vaccine. The CDR3 runs from the conserved cysteine through the conserved F or W. A D gene is named only where the DNA matches it firmly. Clone size is given for some rows only: seen once, a few or many times, or a class if the clone is expanded.

J: TRBJ1-1; V: TRBV10-3; D: .; size: .; DNA: TGTGCCATCAGTGACGTCAGGGTAGTCGAGAACACTGAAGCTTTCTTT; CDR3: CAISDVRVVENTEAFF
J: TRBJ2-5; V: TRBV10-1; D: .; size: .; DNA: TGCGCCAGCAGTGGAACAGGTTCCGGGGAGACCCAGTACTTC; CDR3: CASSGTGSGETQYF
J: TRBJ1-3; V: TRBV5-6; D: .; size: .; DNA: TGTGCCAGCAGCTGGACCGACTCTGGAAACACCATATATTTT; CDR3: CASSWTDSGNTIYF
J: TRBJ2-1; V: TRBV7-9; D: TRBD1; size: .; DNA: TGTGCCAGCAGCTTCGGGACAGTCTACAATGAGCAGTTCTTC; CDR3: CASSFGTVYNEQFF
J: TRBJ1-2; V: TRBV7-9; D: .; size: .; DNA: TGTGCCAGCAGCTTAGTGTGGGGACCCAACTATGGCTACACCTTC; CDR3: CASSLVWGPNYGYTF
J: TRBJ2-7; V: TRBV6-5; D: .; size: .; DNA: TGTGCCAGCAGTTACCTTAGCCACGAGCAGTACTTC; CDR3: CASSYLSHEQYF
J: TRBJ1-1; V: TRBV5-4; D: TRBD1; size: .; DNA: TGTGCCAGCAGCTCCTGGACAGGGGGGATGAACACTGAAGCTTTCTTT; CDR3: CASSSWTGGMNTEAFF
J: TRBJ2-1; V: TRBV5-1; D: TRBD1; size: .; DNA: TGCGCCAGCAGCTTGTTCGGGACAGGCACGTACAATGAGCAGTTCTTC; CDR3: CASSLFGTGTYNEQFF
J: TRBJ2-7; V: TRBV5-1; D: TRBD2; size: .; DNA: TGCGCCAGCAGCCGGGACTATCTATACGAGCAGTACTTC; CDR3: CASSRDYLYEQYF
J: TRBJ1-6; V: TRBV4-3; D: .; size: once; DNA: TGCGCCAGCAGCCAAGATTACAGGGCCTATAATTCACCCCTCCACTTT; CDR3: CASSQDYRAYNSPLHF
J: TRBJ1-1; V: TRBV11-3; D: .; size: .; DNA: TGTGCCAGCAGCTTAGTCAGGAACACTGAAGCTTTCTTT; CDR3: CASSLVRNTEAFF
J: TRBJ1-6; V: TRBV7-8; D: .; size: .; DNA: TGTGCCAGCAGCCCCCAGGACAGTAGTCGCTTCAATTCACCCCTCCACTTT; CDR3: CASSPQDSSRFNSPLHF
J: TRBJ1-5; V: TRBV6-5; D: .; size: .; DNA: TGTGCCAGCAGGGATAGGGGTAGCAATCAGCCCCAGCATTTT; CDR3: CASRDRGSNQPQHF
J: TRBJ2-1; V: TRBV19; D: .; size: .; DNA: TGTGCCAGTAGTAAACTTCGGGGGGCCGCATATAATGAGCAGTTCTTC; CDR3: CASSKLRGAAYNEQFF
J: TRBJ1-2; V: TRBV28; D: TRBD1; size: once; DNA: TGTGCCAGCAGTTTACCGAGGACAGGGCAGTATGGCTACACCTTC; CDR3: CASSLPRTGQYGYTF
J: TRBJ1-5; V: TRBV29-1; D: TRBD1; size: .; DNA: TGCAGCGTGGGAAACAGGGGGAATCAGCCCCAGCATTTT; CDR3: CSVGNRGNQPQHF
J: TRBJ2-3; V: TRBV19; D: .; size: .; DNA: TGTGCCAGTTCAGTCGCCAACGCTCTCACAGATACGCAGTATTTT; CDR3: CASSVANALTDTQYF
J: TRBJ1-1; V: TRBV6-5; D: .; size: .; DNA: TGTGCCAGCAGTTACTCGGGGGGCCCGAACACTGAAGCTTTCTTT; CDR3: CASSYSGGPNTEAFF
J: TRBJ2-2; V: TRBV6-4; D: TRBD1; size: .; DNA: TGTGCCAGCGGTGCAACAGGGGGCGTCGGGGAGCTGTTTTTT; CDR3: CASGATGGVGELFF
J: TRBJ2-7; V: TRBV12-3/TRBV12-4; D: TRBD1; size: once; DNA: TGTGCCAGCAGAAGGGGGCCAAGCGAGCAGTACTTC; CDR3: CASRRGPSEQYF
J: TRBJ1-5; V: TRBV7-9; D: .; size: .; DNA: TGTGCCAGCAGCTTAGAACTCACTACGGGCAATCAGCCCCAGCATTTT; CDR3: CASSLELTTGNQPQHF
J: TRBJ2-7; V: TRBV7-2; D: .; size: .; DNA: TGTGCCAGCATGAACTTTTACGAGCAGTACTTC; CDR3: CASMNFYEQYF
J: TRBJ2-1; V: TRBV7-3; D: TRBD2; size: .; DNA: TGTGCCAGCAGCCCAGGGACTAGCGGGGGGGCTAAGGAGCAGTTCTTC; CDR3: CASSPGTSGGAKEQFF
J: TRBJ1-3; V: TRBV4-3; D: .; size: .; DNA: TGCGCCAGCAGCCAAGGGACAGAGGCTGGAAACACCATATATTTT; CDR3: CASSQGTEAGNTIYF
J: TRBJ1-6; V: TRBV6-2/TRBV6-3; D: .; size: .; DNA: TGTGCCAGCAGTTACTCGTCACCGGTGGGGGCAGGTAATTCACCCCTCCACTTT; CDR3: CASSYSSPVGAGNSPLHF
J: TRBJ1-5; V: TRBV6-1; D: .; size: .; DNA: TGTGCCAGCAGTGAAGGGGACGGATTCAATCAGCCCCAGCATTTT; CDR3: CASSEGDGFNQPQHF
J: TRBJ1-2; V: TRBV4-1; D: .; size: .; DNA: TGCGCCAGCAGCCAACTGCGCCGGGCTACGAACTATGGCTACACCTTC; CDR3: CASSQLRRATNYGYTF
J: TRBJ1-3; V: TRBV7-2; D: .; size: .; DNA: TGTGCCAGCAGCTTAGCGGCGAGGGGAACAGGAAACACCATATATTTT; CDR3: CASSLAARGTGNTIYF
J: TRBJ1-5; V: TRBV30; D: .; size: .; DNA: TGTGCCTGGAGTAGGGGGTACAATCAGCCCCAGCATTTT; CDR3: CAWSRGYNQPQHF
J: TRBJ1-1; V: TRBV6-5; D: TRBD1; size: .; DNA: TGTGCCAGCAGCCACCCTCCCGGGACAGGTGAAGCTTTCTTT; CDR3: CASSHPPGTGEAFF
J: TRBJ1-2; V: TRBV28; D: .; size: .; DNA: TGTGCCAGCAGCCCCAGAAACTATGGCTACACCTTC; CDR3: CASSPRNYGYTF
J: TRBJ1-2; V: TRBV5-1; D: .; size: .; DNA: TGCGCCAGCAGTCTCGCCGCGAACTATGGCTACACCTTC; CDR3: CASSLAANYGYTF
J: TRBJ2-7; V: TRBV7-9; D: .; size: .; DNA: TGTGCCAGCAGCCCTGGGACCTCCTACGAGCAGTACTTC; CDR3: CASSPGTSYEQYF
J: TRBJ2-6; V: TRBV10-3; D: .; size: .; DNA: TGTGCCATCAGTGAGTCGGAGTTAATATCTGGGGCCAACGTCCTGACTTTC; CDR3: CAISESELISGANVLTF
J: TRBJ1-5; V: TRBV19; D: .; size: .; DNA: TGTGCCAGTAGTCTCTCGGGGGTTAATCAGCCCCAGCATTTT; CDR3: CASSLSGVNQPQHF
J: TRBJ1-2; V: TRBV2; D: .; size: .; DNA: TGTGCCAGCAGTGAAGCGTGGGGGGGCGGCTATGGCTACACCTTC; CDR3: CASSEAWGGGYGYTF
J: TRBJ2-1; V: TRBV12-5; D: .; size: once; DNA: TGTGCTAGTGGTTTGGTTTTGTTCCAGGGGGGAAATGAGCAGTTCTTC; CDR3: CASGLVLFQGGNEQFF
J: TRBJ2-7; V: TRBV12-3/TRBV12-4; D: .; size: .; DNA: TGTGCCAGCAGTACCGGGGCCTTAGTCCCCAACTTC; CDR3: CASSTGALVPNF
J: TRBJ2-7; V: TRBV28; D: TRBD1; size: .; DNA: TGTGCCAGCAGTCACAGGGGGAGTTCTGCCTACGAGCAGTACTTC; CDR3: CASSHRGSSAYEQYF
J: TRBJ1-2; V: TRBV27; D: TRBD1; size: .; DNA: TGTGCCAGCAGTTTTAGGACAGGGGGTGATGGCTACACCTTC; CDR3: CASSFRTGGDGYTF
J: TRBJ1-1; V: TRBV10-3; D: TRBD1; size: .; DNA: TGTGCCATCAGTGAGGGACCGGGACAGGGCACTGAAGCTTTCTTT; CDR3: CAISEGPGQGTEAFF
J: TRBJ1-3; V: TRBV5-6; D: .; size: few; DNA: TGTGCCAGCAGCTTGGATCAGGGTAGATACGGAAACACCATATATTTT; CDR3: CASSLDQGRYGNTIYF
J: TRBJ2-7; V: TRBV18; D: .; size: .; DNA: TGTGCCAGCTCACTCGAGGGAAACGAGCAGTACTTC; CDR3: CASSLEGNEQYF
J: TRBJ2-5; V: TRBV5-5; D: TRBD2; size: .; DNA: TGTGCCAGCAGCTTACGGACTAGCGGGGGGGCCAGAGAGACCCAGTACTTC; CDR3: CASSLRTSGGARETQYF
J: TRBJ1-3; V: TRBV11-2; D: TRBD1; size: .; DNA: TGTGCCAGCAGCTTAGATGGATTCCGGACAGGGCTTGGAAACACCATATATTTT; CDR3: CASSLDGFRTGLGNTIYF
J: TRBJ1-1; V: TRBV19; D: TRBD1; size: .; DNA: TGTGCCAGTACAAGATCTGGACAGGGCCGGGCTTTCTTT; CDR3: CASTRSGQGRAFF
J: TRBJ2-1; V: TRBV2; D: .; size: few; DNA: TGTGCCAGCAGTGAATTTATTCGTAAGACCATATACAATGAGCAGTTCTTC; CDR3: CASSEFIRKTIYNEQFF
J: TRBJ1-6; V: TRBV5-1; D: .; size: .; DNA: TGCGCCAGCAGCTTGGAAGGGGCAGGTTCACCCCTCCACTTT; CDR3: CASSLEGAGSPLHF
J: TRBJ2-5; V: TRBV7-2; D: TRBD2; size: once; DNA: TGTGCCAGCAGCTTGACTAGCGGGACAGAAGAGACCCAGTACTTC; CDR3: CASSLTSGTEETQYF
J: TRBJ2-3; V: TRBV9; D: .; size: .; DNA: TGTGCCAGCAGCGTAGGGCGGACAGATACGCAGTATTTT; CDR3: CASSVGRTDTQYF